This T cell receptor (beta chain) was sequenced during a study of T cells in localized non-small cell lung cancer (dated by TCRdb to the early 2020s). With regard to the full study: T cell repertoires of 200 to 250 early-stage NSCLC patients were analyzed, with tumors being compared against uninvolved tumor-adjacent lungs. The cohort was made up of about 240 treatment-naive NSCLC patients whose localized lung tumors had been resected. Of the NSCLC patients, fewer than 150 were male and approximately 99 were female, and the mean age was approximately 69 years.

At diagnosis, peripheral blood, uninvolved tumor-adjacent lung and tumor were collected and were preserved as a mix of fresh-frozen and FFPE material. For TCR repertoire profiling, the blood samples were analyzed as peripheral blood mononuclear cells. Here V drops 2 bases and J drops 0 bases, and the junction holds 1 base not matched to any gene. Reading from cysteine to phenylalanine, the CDR3 counts 15 amino acids. Left in the record is the CDR3 DNA by itself, 45 bases read in frame from the first base. CDR1 MNHEY and CDR2 SVGAGI were looked up in the germline V gene. The immunoSEQ Assay was used to sequence TCR beta CDR3 regions from DNA. The study's processing was this. T cell density was computed as TCR beta template counts normalized to usable DNA estimated by amplifying housekeeping genes. The preseqR package was used to estimate richness by extrapolating to 400,000 templates for PBMC samples and to 120,000 templates for tissue samples. Clonality was calculated as one minus Pielou's evenness. Tissue-enriched TCRs were identified through differential abundance testing performed on productive amino-acid clonotypes, with a minimum total count of 5 and an alpha of 0.1. The Jaccard Index and the Morisita Overlap Index were used to measure repertoire overlap between compartments. GLIPH clustered TCR beta CDR3s with public tetramer-defined viral CDR3s; viral motifs required at least three viral sequences plus V-gene enrichment. Entries here come from immuneACCESS through TCRdb and include only in-frame sequences with V and J called. Some clones fail to appear in such tables; in the studies checked, an unresolved V gene covers under half of the shortfall, and the cause of the remainder is unknown. That table supplies the V and J calls and clone size; D and trimming were determined from the DNA. The sample table contains some 21,000 clones; only one count was recorded for approximately 85% of them. The ten largest account for almost 30% of the sample.

Notes on this clone: This receptor's antigen is unknown. It has no much larger one-base neighbor in the sample; base qualities were not kept.

Study-level results and caveats: Uninvolved tumor-adjacent lung showed the highest T cell clonality, higher than tumor, which suggests more focused antigenic responses in the uninvolved tumor-adjacent lung. A median of around 57 of the top 100 tumor clones turned up in the paired uninvolved adjacent lung, and roughly 30 of those clones also ranked among the top 100 of that same adjacent lung. Longer overall survival was associated with higher blood T cell density, whereas shorter survival was associated with higher adjacent-lung clonality. Since the design was exploratory, TCR variables were selected using unadjusted p-values with no false-discovery rate correction. Because multi-region sequencing of the tumors was not done, intratumor heterogeneity could not be ruled out.

The TCR sequence derives from an older male donor with stage II lung adenocarcinoma. The sequenced sample was peripheral blood mononuclear cells, obtained before any cancer treatment. The rearranged segments are TRBV6-5 and TRBJ1-5, with TRBD1 identical over 7 junction bases. The DNA sequence is given as TGTGCCAGCAGTTACACAGGGGATAGCAATCAGCCCCAGCATTTT. It codes for CASSYTGDSNQPQHF.